This T cell receptor beta chain was sequenced in a study of T cells after yellow fever vaccination. Overall study results and limits: Abundant clonotypes from the bulk population could contaminate FACS-sorted repertoires. Subsequent to the booster, the majority of primary-vaccination clones reappeared (96% CD4, 88% CD8). There was a small share of clonotypes that showed up in both the CD4 and CD8 compartments.

TCRdb called the 5' RACE reads again in MiXCR, with one record for every CDR3 protein. The table lists roughly 520,000 distinct CDR3 sequences, 21% of them singletons. The CDR3 has 12 residues. Germline values: CDR1 LNHDA, CDR2 SQIVND (reference sequence). Trimming stripped 5 bases from V and 6 bases from J, with 10 bases between. Details on this clonotype: Its target is unknown.

This specimen consisted of PBMCs, obtained approximately 22 days after the first yellow fever vaccination. This receptor was taken from a young man who received the YFV17D yellow fever vaccine. V and J are TRBV19 and TRBJ1-2; D perhaps matches TRBD1 (5 bases). The CDR3 DNA reads TGTGCCAGTAGTCTGGGACCGAATGGCTACACCTTC. Protein: CASSLGPNGYTF.